These T cell receptor beta chains were read from a single sample in a study of CXCR3-negative and CXCR3-positive naive CD8 T cells. TCRdb derives one entry per CDR3 protein from the 5' RACE reads, leaving out DNA. Its table lists 8,000 to 8,500 distinct CDR3 sequences. The sequenced sample consisted of naive CXCR3- CD8+ T cells from blood. The source is a human donor in good health. Some clones in this sample may be carry-over from other donors' samples. The CDR3 runs from the conserved cysteine through the conserved F or W. Size is omitted from some rows. Given values are once, few, many or a class for expanded clones.

J,V,size,CDR3
TRBJ2-7,TRBV6-6,medium-sized,CASSPTGTARVEQYF
TRBJ2-5,TRBV9,medium-sized,CASSLTGFSETQYF
TRBJ2-2,TRBV5-1,medium-sized,CASNTWGPTTGELFF
TRBJ2-3,TRBV11-2,medium-sized,CASSLGLAGITDTQYF
TRBJ1-1,TRBV7-9,.,CASSLGPMDTEAFF
TRBJ2-1,TRBV12-3/TRBV12-4,medium-sized,CASSFWGLAGGDSYNEQFF
TRBJ1-2,TRBV29-1,medium-sized,CSVEHPWTGDGYTF
TRBJ1-5,TRBV6-6,.,CASSYSGQEPFNQPQHF
TRBJ1-1,TRBV10-3,medium-sized,CAISGTRTDTEAFF
TRBJ2-1,TRBV7-9,medium-sized,CASSLRDYNEQFF
TRBJ2-3,TRBV27,medium-sized,CASSPSPTSTDTQYF
TRBJ2-1,TRBV7-9,medium-sized,CASSGRASLWEQFF
TRBJ1-2,TRBV3-1,.,CASSPGQGAYLHGYTF
TRBJ2-7,TRBV29-1,.,CSVEKLLWQYF
TRBJ2-7,TRBV20-1,.,CSAIPGTSGVTYEQYF
TRBJ2-5,TRBV7-2,medium-sized,CASSLALAEYQETQYF
TRBJ2-1,TRBV20-1,.,CSARRPGNEQFF